This T cell receptor beta chain comes out of a study of T cell responses to AZD1222 COVID-19 vaccine. Some clones are missing from TCRdb's copy, which holds only in-frame ones; the method was immunoSEQ multiplex PCR. Of over 100,000 clones in the sample, approximately 91% were seen once. V lost 5 bases and J lost 6, with 11 bases in between. Germline loops: CDR1 SGHAT, CDR2 FQNNGV. The CDR3 runs to 13 residues. The rearrangement links TRBV11-2 to TRBJ1-5, with a weak D call TRBD1 (5 bases). This material consisted of peripheral blood, taken on day 0 of AZD1222 vaccination. This TCR derives from an adult in good health. The CDR3 spells CASSPRAGQPQHF. In DNA, the CDR3 is TGTGCCAGCAGCCCCAGGGCCGGTCAGCCCCAGCATTTT. The full variable domain, rest sourced from reference TRBV11-2 and TRBJ1-5, is EAGVAQSPRYKIIEKRQSVAFWCNPISGHATLYWYQQILGQGPKLLIQFQNNGVVDDSQLPKDRFSAERLKGVDSTLKIQPAKLEDSAVYLCASSPRAGQPQHFGDGTRLSIL.